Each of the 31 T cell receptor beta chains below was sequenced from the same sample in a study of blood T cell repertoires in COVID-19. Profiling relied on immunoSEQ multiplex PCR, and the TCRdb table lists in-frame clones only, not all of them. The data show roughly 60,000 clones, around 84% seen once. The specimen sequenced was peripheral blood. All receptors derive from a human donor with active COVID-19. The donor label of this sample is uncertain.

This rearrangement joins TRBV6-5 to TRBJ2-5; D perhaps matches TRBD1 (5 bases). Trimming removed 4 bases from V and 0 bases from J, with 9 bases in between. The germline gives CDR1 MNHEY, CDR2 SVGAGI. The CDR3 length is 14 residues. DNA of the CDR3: TGTGCCAGCAGTTCTGCAGGGTACCAAGAGACCCAGTACTTC. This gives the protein CASSSAGYQETQYF.

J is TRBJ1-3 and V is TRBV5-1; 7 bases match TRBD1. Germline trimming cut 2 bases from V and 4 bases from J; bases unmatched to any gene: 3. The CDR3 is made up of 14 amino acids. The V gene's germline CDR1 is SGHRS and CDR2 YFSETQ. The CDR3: CASSFTGVGNTIYF. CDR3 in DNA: TGCGCCAGCAGCTTTACAGGGGTAGGAAACACCATATATTTT.

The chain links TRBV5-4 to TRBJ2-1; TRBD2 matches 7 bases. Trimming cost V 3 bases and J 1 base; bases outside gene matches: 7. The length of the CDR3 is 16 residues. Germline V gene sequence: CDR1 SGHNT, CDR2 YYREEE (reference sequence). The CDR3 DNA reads TGTGCCAGCAGCTGGGAGCGGGGTGGATCCTACAATGAGCAGTTCTTC. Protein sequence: CASSWERGGSYNEQFF.

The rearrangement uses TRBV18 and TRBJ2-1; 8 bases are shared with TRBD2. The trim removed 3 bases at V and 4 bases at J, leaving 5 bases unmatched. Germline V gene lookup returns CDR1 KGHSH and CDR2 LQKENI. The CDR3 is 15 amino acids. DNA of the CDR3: TGTGCCAGCTCACCCTCGATAGCGGGGTACAATGAGCAGTTCTTC. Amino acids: CASSPSIAGYNEQFF.

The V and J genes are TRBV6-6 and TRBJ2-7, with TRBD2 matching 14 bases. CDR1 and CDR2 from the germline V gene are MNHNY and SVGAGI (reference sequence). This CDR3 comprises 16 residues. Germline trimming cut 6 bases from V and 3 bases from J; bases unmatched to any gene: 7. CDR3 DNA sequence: TGTGCCAGCAGCCGATCCGGGACTAGCGGGAGCTACGAGCAGTACTTC. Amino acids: CASSRSGTSGSYEQYF.

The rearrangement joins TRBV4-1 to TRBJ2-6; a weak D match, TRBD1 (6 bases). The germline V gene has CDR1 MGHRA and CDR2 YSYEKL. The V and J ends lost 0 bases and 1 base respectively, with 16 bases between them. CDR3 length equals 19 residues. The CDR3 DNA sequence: TGCGCCAGCAGCCAAGATCGTGGCAGGGGTGAGTCTGGGGCCAACGTCCTGACTTTC. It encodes CASSQDRGRGESGANVLTF.

DNA of the CDR3: TGCGCCAGCAGCTTCCTAGCGCCTAGCACAGATACGCAGTATTTT. Its protein is CASSFLAPSTDTQYF. The chain combines TRBV5-1 with TRBJ2-3; the D gene is possibly TRBD2 (6 bases). Trimming left V 2 bases short and J 0 bases short, with 10 bases between. The CDR3 has 15 amino acids. From germline, CDR1 is SGHRS and CDR2 YFSETQ.

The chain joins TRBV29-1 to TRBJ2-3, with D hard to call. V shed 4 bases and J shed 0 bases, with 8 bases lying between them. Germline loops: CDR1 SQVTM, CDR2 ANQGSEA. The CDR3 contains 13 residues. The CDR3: CSVALSSTDTQYF. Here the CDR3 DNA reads TGCAGCGTTGCCCTCTCTAGCACAGATACGCAGTATTTT.

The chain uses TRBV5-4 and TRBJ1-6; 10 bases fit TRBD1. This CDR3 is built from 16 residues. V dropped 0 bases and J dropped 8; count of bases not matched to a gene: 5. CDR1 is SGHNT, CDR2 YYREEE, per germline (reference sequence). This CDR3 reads CASSLGQGAGYSPLHF. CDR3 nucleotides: TGTGCCAGCAGCTTGGGACAGGGGGCTGGGTATTCACCCCTCCACTTT.

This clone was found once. CDR3 protein: CASSSTNYPYEQYF. The DNA of the CDR3 is TGCGCCAGCAGCTCAACAAATTACCCCTACGAGCAGTACTTC. The chain links TRBV5-1 to TRBJ2-7; no reliable D call. Germline assignment: CDR1 SGHRS and CDR2 YFSETQ. Trimming cost V 3 bases and J 2 bases, with 12 bases left between them. This CDR3 spans 14 amino acids.

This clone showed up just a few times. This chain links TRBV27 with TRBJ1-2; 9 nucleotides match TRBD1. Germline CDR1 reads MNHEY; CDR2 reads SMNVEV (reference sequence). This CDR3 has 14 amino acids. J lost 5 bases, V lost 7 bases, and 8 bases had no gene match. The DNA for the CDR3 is TGTGCCAGCAAGAGAGACGGACAGGGGTATGGCTACACCTTC. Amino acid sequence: CASKRDGQGYGYTF.

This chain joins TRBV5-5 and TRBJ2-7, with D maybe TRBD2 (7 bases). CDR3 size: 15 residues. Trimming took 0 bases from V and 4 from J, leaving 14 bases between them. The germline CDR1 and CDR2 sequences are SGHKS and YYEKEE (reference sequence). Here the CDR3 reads CASSLVAGAGYEQYF. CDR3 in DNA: TGTGCCAGCAGCTTGGTGGCGGGGGCGGGGTACGAGCAGTACTTC.

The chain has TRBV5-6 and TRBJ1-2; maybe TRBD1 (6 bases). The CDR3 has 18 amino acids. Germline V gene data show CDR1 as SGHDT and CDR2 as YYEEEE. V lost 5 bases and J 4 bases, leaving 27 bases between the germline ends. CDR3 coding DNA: TGTGCCAGCAGTAACCGTGGGGGCAGGGGATTAGTAAGCTATGGCTACACCTTC. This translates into CASSNRGGRGLVSYGYTF.

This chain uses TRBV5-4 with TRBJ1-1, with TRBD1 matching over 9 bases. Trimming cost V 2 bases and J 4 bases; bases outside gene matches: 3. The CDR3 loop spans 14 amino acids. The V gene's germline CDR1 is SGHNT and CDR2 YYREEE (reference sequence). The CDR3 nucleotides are TGTGCCAGCAGCTTCGACAGGGGGAGCACTGAAGCTTTCTTT. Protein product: CASSFDRGSTEAFF. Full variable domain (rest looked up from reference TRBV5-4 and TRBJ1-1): ETGVTQSPTHLIKTRGQQVTLRCSSQSGHNTVSWYQQALGQGPQFIFQYYREEENGRGNFPPRFSGLQFPNYSSELNVNALELDDSALYLCASSFDRGSTEAFFGQGTRLTVV.

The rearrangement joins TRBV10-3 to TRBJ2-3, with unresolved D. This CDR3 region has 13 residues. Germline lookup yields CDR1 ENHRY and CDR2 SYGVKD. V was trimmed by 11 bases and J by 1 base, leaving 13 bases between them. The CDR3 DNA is TGTGCCGTCGAGGCGTCGGGCACAGATACGCAGTATTTT. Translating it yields CAVEASGTDTQYF.

In DNA form, the CDR3 reads TGTGCCAGCAGCTGGACAACTACTAACACCGGGGAGCTGTTTTTT. Protein sequence: CASSWTTTNTGELFF. The chain employs TRBV7-9 and TRBJ2-2; D possibly corresponds to TRBD1 (5 bases). The CDR3 covers 15 residues. Per the germline V gene, CDR1 is SEHNR and CDR2 is FQNEAQ (reference sequence). The ends were cut back, 4 bases at V and 2 bases at J, with 11 bases in the middle. Variable domain in full (rest from reference TRBV7-9 and TRBJ2-2): DTGVSQNPRHKITKRGQNVTFRCDPISEHNRLYWYRQTLGQGPEFLTYFQNEAQLEKSRLLSDRFSAERPKGSFSTLEIQRTEQGDSAMYLCASSWTTTNTGELFFGEGSRLTVL.

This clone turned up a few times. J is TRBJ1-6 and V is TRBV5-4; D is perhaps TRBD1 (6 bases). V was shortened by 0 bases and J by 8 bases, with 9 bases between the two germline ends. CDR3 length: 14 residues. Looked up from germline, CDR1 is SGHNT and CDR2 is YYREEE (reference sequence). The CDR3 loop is CASSLAAGDSPLHF. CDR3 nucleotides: TGTGCCAGCAGCTTGGCGGCAGGGGATTCACCCCTCCACTTT. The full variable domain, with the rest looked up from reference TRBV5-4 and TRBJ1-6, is ETGVTQSPTHLIKTRGQQVTLRCSSQSGHNTVSWYQQALGQGPQFIFQYYREEENGRGNFPPRFSGLQFPNYSSELNVNALELDDSALYLCASSLAAGDSPLHFGNGTRLTVT.

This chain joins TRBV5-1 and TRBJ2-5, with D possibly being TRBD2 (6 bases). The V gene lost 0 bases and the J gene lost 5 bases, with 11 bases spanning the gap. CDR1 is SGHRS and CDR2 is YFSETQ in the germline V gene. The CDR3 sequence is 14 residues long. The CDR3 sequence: CASSLDGGKETQYF. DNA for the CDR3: TGCGCCAGCAGCTTGGACGGGGGTAAGGAGACCCAGTACTTC.

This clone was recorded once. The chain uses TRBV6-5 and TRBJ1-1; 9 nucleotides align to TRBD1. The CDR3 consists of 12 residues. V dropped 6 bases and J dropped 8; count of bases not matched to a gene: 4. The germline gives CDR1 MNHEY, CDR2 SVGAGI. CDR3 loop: CASRGQGLEAFF. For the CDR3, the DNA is TGTGCCAGCAGGGGACAGGGTCTGGAAGCTTTCTTT.

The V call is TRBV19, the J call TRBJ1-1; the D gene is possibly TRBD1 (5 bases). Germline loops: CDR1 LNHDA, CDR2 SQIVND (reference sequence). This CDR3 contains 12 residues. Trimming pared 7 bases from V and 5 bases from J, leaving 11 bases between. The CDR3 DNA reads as TGTGCCAGTATCGGGGGAATGACTGAAGCTTTCTTT. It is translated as CASIGGMTEAFF.

The CDR3 region is CASSLPGYEQYF. CDR3 DNA sequence: TGTGCCAGCAGTTTACCCGGGTACGAGCAGTACTTC. The chain links TRBV28 to TRBJ2-7; D remains unclear. The germline V gene encodes CDR1 MDHEN and CDR2 SYDVKM. CDR3 size: 12 residues. V lost 2 bases, J lost 4 bases, and 6 bases lay in between. The whole variable domain, remainder taken from reference TRBV28 and TRBJ2-7, is DVKVTQSSRYLVKRTGEKVFLECVQDMDHENMFWYRQDPGLGLRLIYFSYDVKMKEKGDIPEGYSVSREKKERFSLILESASTNQTSMYLCASSLPGYEQYFGPGTRLTVT.

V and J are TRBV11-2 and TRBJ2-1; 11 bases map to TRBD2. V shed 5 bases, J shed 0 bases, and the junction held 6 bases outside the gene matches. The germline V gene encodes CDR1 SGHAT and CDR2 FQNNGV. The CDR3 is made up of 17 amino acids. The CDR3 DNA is TGTGCCAGCAGCCAGGGGACTAGCGGATTCTCCTACAATGAGCAGTTCTTC. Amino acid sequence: CASSQGTSGFSYNEQFF.

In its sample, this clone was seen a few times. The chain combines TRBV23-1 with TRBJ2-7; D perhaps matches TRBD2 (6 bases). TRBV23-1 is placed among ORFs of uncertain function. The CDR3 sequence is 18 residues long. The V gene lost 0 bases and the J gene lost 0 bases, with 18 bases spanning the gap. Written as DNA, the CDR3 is TGCGCCAGCAGTCAATCTGGGGACTTGCAACGGAGCTCCTACGAGCAGTACTTC. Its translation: CASSQSGDLQRSSYEQYF.

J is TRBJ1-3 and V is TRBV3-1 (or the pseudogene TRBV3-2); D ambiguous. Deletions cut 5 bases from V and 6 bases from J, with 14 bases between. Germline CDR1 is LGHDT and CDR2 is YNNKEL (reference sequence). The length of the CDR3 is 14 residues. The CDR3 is CASSIQSRANTIYF. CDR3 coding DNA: TGTGCCAGCAGCATACAGAGTCGTGCAAACACCATATATTTT.

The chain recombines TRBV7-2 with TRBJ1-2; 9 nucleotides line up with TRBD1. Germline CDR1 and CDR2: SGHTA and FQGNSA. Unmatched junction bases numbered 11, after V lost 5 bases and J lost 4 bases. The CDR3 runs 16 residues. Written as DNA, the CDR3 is TGTGCCAGCAGCCCCAGGGACAGGGCAGACGTCTATGGCTACACCTTC. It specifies CASSPRDRADVYGYTF.

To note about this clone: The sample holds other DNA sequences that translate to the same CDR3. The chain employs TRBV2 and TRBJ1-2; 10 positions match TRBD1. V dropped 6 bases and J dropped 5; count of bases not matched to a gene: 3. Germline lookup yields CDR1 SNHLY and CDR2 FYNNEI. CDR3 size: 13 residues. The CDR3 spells CASRTGGRYGYTF. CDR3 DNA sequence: TGTGCCAGCAGGACAGGGGGCCGGTATGGCTACACCTTC.

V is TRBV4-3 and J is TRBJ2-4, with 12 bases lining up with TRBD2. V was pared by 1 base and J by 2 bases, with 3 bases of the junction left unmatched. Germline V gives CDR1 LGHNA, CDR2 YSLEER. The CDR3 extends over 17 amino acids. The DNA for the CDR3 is TGCGCCAGCAGCCAAGGACTAGCGGGAGACCCCAAAAACATTCAGTACTTC. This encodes CASSQGLAGDPKNIQYF.

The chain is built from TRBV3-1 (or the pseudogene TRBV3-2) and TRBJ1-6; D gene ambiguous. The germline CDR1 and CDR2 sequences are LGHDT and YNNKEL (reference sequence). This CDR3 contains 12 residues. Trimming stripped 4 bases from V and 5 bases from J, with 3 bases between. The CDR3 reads CASSRDNSPLHF. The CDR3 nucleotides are TGTGCCAGCAGCCGCGATAATTCACCCCTCCACTTT.

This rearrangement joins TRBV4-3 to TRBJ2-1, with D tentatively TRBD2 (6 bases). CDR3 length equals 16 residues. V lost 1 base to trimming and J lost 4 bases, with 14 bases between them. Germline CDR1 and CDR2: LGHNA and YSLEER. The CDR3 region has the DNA TGCGCCAGCAGCCAAGGGAACAGGAGGGAGTACAATGAGCAGTTCTTC. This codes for CASSQGNRREYNEQFF.

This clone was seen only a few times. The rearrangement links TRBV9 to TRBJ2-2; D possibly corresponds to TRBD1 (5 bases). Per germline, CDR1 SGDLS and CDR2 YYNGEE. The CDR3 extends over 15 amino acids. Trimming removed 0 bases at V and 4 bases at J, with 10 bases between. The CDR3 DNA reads TGTGCCAGCAGCGTAGGTGGGGCGAGCACCGGGGAGCTGTTTTTT. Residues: CASSVGGASTGELFF.

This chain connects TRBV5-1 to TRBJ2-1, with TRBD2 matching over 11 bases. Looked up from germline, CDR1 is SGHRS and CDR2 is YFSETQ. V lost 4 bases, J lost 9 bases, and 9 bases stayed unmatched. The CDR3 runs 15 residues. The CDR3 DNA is TGCGCCAGCAGCGATCTTAGCGGGGGGGCCGGTGAGCAGTTCTTC. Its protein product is CASSDLSGGAGEQFF.